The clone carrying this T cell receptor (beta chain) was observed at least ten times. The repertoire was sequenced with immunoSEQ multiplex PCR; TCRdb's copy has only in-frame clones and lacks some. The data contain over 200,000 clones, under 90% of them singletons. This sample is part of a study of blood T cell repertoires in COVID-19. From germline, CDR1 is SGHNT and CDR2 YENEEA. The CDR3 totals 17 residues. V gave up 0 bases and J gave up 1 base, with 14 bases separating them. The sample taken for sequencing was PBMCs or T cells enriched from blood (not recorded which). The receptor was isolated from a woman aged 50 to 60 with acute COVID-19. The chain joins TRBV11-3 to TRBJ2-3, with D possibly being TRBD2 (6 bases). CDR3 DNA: TGTGCCAGCAGCTTAGAGGGCTGGGGGGAGGGCACAGATACGCAGTATTTT. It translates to CASSLEGWGEGTDTQYF.